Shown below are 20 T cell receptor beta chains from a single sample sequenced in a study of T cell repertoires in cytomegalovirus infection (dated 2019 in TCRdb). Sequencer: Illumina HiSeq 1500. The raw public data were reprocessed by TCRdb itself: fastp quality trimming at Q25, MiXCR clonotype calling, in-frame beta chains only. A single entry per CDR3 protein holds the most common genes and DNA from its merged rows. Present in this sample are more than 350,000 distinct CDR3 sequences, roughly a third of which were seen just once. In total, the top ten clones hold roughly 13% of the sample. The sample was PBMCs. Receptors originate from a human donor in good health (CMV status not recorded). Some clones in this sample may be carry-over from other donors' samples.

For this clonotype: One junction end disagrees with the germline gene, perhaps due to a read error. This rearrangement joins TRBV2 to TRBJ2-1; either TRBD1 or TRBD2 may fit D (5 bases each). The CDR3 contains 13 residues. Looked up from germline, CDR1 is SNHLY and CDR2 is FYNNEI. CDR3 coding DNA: TGTGCCAGCAGTAAAACCGGGGCCTATGAGCAGTTATTC. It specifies CASSKTGAYEQLF.

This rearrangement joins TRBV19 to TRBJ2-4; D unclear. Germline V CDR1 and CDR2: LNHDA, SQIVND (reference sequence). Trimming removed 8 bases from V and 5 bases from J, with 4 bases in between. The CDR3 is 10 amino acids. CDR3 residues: CASGENIQYF. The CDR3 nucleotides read TGTGCCAGTGGCGAAAACATTCAGTACTTC.

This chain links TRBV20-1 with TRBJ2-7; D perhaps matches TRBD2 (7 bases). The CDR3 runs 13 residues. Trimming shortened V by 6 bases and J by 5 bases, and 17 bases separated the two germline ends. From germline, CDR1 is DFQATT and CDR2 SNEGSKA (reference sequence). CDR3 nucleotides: TGCAGTGCGGGGGCTGGCGGGGGTAACGAGCAGTACTTC. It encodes CSAGAGGGNEQYF.

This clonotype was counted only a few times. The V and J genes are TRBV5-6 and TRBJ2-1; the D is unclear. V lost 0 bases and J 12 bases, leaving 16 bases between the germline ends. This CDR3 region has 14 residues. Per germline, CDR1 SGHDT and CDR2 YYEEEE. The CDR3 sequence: CASSLGPTTMRQFF. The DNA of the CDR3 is TGTGCCAGCAGCTTGGGACCTACAACTATGAGGCAGTTCTTC.

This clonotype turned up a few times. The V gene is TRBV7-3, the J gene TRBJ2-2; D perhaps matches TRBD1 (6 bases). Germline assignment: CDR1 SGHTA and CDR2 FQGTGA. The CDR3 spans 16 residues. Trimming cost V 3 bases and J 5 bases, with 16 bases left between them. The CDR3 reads CASSLGSGVETGELFF. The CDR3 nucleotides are TGTGCCAGCAGCTTGGGGTCAGGGGTAGAAACCGGGGAGCTGTTTTTT.

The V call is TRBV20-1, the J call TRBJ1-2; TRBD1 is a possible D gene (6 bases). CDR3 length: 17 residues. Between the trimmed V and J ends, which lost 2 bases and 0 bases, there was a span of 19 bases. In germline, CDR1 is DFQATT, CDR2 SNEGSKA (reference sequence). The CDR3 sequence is CSARKPGGRQANYGYTF. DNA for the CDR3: TGCAGTGCTAGAAAGCCCGGGGGCAGACAGGCTAACTATGGCTACACCTTC.

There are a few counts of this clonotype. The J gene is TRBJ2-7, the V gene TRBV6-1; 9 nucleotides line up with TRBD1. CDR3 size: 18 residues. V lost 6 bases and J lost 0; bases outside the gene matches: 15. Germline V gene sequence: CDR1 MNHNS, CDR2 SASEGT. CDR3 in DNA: TGTGCCAGCAGCCACCGTAGACAGGGGGTCTACGTCTCCTACGAGCAGTACTTC. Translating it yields CASSHRRQGVYVSYEQYF.

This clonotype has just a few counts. In DNA form, the CDR3 reads TGCGCCAGCAGCCAAGATCTCGGCAGGAGGAGGGAAAAACTGTTTTTT. Translation: CASSQDLGRRREKLFF. The rearrangement joins TRBV4-3 to TRBJ1-4, with D uncertain. The CDR3 covers 16 residues. V was shortened by 0 bases and J by 8 bases, with 16 bases between the two germline ends. From germline, CDR1 is LGHNA and CDR2 YSLEER.

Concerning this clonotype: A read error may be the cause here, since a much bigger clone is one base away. In DNA, the CDR3 is TGTGCCAGCAGCTTTCCCGACGGACAGAACACCGGGGAGCTGTTTTTT. Translated: CASSFPDGQNTGELFF. The chain joins TRBV7-9 to TRBJ2-2, with TRBD1 as a possible D gene (5 bases). Trimming removed 3 bases at V and 1 base at J, with 12 bases between. The CDR3 has 16 residues. Germline V gene lookup returns CDR1 SEHNR and CDR2 FQNEAQ (reference sequence). The entire variable domain, with the rest obtained from reference TRBV7-9 and TRBJ2-2, is as follows: DTGVSQNPRHKITKRGQNVTFRCDPISEHNRLYWYRQTLGQGPEFLTYFQNEAQLEKSRLLSDRFSAERPKGSFSTLEIQRTEQGDSAMYLCASSFPDGQNTGELFFGEGSRLTVL.

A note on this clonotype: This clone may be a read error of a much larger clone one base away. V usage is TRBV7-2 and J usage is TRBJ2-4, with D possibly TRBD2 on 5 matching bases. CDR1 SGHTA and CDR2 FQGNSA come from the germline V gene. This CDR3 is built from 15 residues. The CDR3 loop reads CASSLAVLAKNIKYF. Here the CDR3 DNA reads TGTGCCAGCAGCTTAGCGGTGCTAGCCAAAAACATTAAGTACTTC. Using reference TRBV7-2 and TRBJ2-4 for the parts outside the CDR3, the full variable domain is GAGVSQSPSNKVTEKGKDVELRCDPISGHTALYWYRQSLGQGLEFLIYFQGNSAPDKSGLPSDRFSAERTGGSVSTLTIQRTQQEDSAVYLCASSLAVLAKNIKYFGAGTRLSVL.

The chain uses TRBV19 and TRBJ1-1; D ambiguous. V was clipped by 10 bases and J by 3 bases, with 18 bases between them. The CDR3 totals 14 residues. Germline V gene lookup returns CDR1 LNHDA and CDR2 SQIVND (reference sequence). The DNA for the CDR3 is TGTGCCACCTCTAAGGTAATGTTTGACACTGAAGCTTTCTTT. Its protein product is CATSKVMFDTEAFF.

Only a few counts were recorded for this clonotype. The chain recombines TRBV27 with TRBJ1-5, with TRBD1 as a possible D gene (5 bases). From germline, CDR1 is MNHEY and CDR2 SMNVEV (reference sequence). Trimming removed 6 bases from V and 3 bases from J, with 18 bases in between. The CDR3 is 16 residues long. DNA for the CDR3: TGTGCCAGCAGACCCACTTCACAGGCATACAATCAGCCCCAGCATTTT. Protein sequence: CASRPTSQAYNQPQHF.

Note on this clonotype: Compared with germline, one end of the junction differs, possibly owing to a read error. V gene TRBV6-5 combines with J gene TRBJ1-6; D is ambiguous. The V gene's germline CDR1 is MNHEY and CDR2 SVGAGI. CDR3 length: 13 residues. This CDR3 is CASSKGQSSPHHF. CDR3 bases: TGTGCCAGCAGTAAAGGCCAATCGTCACCCCACCACTTT.

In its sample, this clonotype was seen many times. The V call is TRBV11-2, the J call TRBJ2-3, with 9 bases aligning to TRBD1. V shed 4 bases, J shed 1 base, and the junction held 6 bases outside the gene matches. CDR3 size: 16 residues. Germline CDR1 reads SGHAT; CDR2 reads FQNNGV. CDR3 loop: CASSSPGTGRTDTQYF. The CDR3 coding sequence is TGTGCCAGCAGCTCCCCCGGGACAGGGCGCACAGATACGCAGTATTTT.

CDR3 nucleotide sequence: TGCAGTGCTAGTCAACAGCTCAATTCACCCCTCCACTTT. Residues: CSASQQLNSPLHF. The chain carries TRBV20-1 and TRBJ1-6; D unresolved. V shed 3 bases and J shed 7 bases, with 10 bases lying between them. CDR1 DFQATT and CDR2 SNEGSKA come from the germline V gene (reference sequence). The CDR3 totals 13 residues.

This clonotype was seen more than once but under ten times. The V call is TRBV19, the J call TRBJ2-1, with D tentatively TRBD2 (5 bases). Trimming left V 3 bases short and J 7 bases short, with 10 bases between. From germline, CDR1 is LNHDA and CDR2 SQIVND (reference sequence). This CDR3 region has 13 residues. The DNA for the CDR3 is TGTGCCAGTAGTATGCTGGGAGTGAATGAGCAGTTCTTC. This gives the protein CASSMLGVNEQFF.

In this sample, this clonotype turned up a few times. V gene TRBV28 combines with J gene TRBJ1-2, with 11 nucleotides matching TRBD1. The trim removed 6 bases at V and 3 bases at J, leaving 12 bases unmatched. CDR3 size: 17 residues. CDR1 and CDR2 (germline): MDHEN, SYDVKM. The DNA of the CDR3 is TGTGCCAGCAGAACGGACAGGGGGCGAGTGATGGACTATGGCTACACCTTC. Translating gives CASRTDRGRVMDYGYTF.

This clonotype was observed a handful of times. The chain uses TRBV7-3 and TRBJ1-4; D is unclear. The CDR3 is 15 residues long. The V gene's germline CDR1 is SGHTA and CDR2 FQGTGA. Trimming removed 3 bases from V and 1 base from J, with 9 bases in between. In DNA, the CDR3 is TGTGCCAGCAGCTTCTCCTTGGGAACTAATGAAAAACTGTTTTTT. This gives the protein CASSFSLGTNEKLFF.

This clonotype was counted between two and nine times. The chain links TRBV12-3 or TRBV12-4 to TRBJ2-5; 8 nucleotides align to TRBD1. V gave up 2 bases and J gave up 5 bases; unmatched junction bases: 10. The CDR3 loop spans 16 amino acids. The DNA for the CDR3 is TGTGCCAGCAGTTTACGCCCTGGACAGGGTGGGGAGACCCAGTACTTC. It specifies CASSLRPGQGGETQYF.

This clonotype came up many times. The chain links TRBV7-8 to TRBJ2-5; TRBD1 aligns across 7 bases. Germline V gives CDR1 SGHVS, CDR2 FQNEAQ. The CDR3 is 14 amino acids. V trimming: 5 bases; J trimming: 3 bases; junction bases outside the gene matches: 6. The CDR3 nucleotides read TGTGCCAGCAGCCCCATTACAGGGGAAGAGACCCAGTACTTC. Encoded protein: CASSPITGEETQYF.